The 9 T cell receptor beta chains below come from one sample, sequenced in a study of cytomegalovirus exposure and HLA in healthy donors. The PCR ran on 60 Vbeta and 13 Jbeta primers. Clones were read by immunoSEQ multiplex PCR, and TCRdb kept only the in-frame ones, dropping some. Of 190,000 or so clones listed, around 86% are singletons. Sample: PBMCs. These receptors were collected from a man over 45 in good health and CMV-seronegative.

This chain links TRBV5-1 with TRBJ1-2; D is unclear. V dropped 4 bases and J dropped 3 bases, with 16 bases sitting between them. Germline CDR1 is SGHRS and CDR2 is YFSETQ. The CDR3 has 15 amino acids. CDR3 nucleotide sequence: TGCGCCAGCAGCGTCGGAGGGAGGGCCTACTATGGCTACACCTTC. This codes for CASSVGGRAYYGYTF.

Notes on this clone: The sample contains more than one DNA sequence encoding this CDR3. V and J are TRBV7-2 and TRBJ2-7; D not resolved. Trimming took 3 bases from V and 4 from J, leaving 7 bases between them. Germline-derived CDR1 and CDR2 are SGHTA and FQGNSA. The CDR3 contains 12 residues. The DNA for the CDR3 is TGTGCCAGCAGCTTCTCTTTTTACGAGCAGTACTTC. Protein product: CASSFSFYEQYF.

V and J are TRBV28 and TRBJ1-1, with a tentative D call TRBD1 (6 bases). Germline V lookup: CDR1 MDHEN, CDR2 SYDVKM. The CDR3 has 14 residues. V dropped 5 bases and J dropped 0 bases, with 10 bases sitting between them. The CDR3 here is CASSRGGLNTEAFF. The CDR3 bases are TGTGCCAGCAGTCGCGGGGGGCTGAACACTGAAGCTTTCTTT.

This chain connects TRBV11-2 to TRBJ2-4; TRBD1 is a possible D gene (6 bases). In germline, CDR1 is SGHAT, CDR2 FQNNGV. The CDR3 has 12 residues. Trimming removed 3 bases from V and 15 bases from J, with 15 bases in between. In DNA form, the CDR3 reads TGTGCCAGCAGCTTCAACCCCGGGACAAGGTACTTC. It is translated as CASSFNPGTRYF.

The chain combines TRBV25-1 with TRBJ1-3; possibly TRBD1 for D (5 bases). V was shortened by 6 bases and J by 4 bases, with 16 bases between the two germline ends. This CDR3 region has 15 residues. CDR1 and CDR2 (germline): MGHDK, SYGVNS. The CDR3 bases are TGTGCCAGCAGCCCGCTCGGCAGGGCCGGAAACACCATATATTTT. Translated: CASSPLGRAGNTIYF.

In DNA, the CDR3 is TGTGCCAGTAGTAAGGAGGGGGCGGGATTGTGGGGGTTTCCAGAGACCCAGTACTTC. Translation gives CASSKEGAGLWGFPETQYF. The chain combines TRBV19 with TRBJ2-5, with D possibly matching TRBD1 (7 bases). The germline gives CDR1 LNHDA, CDR2 SQIVND (reference sequence). CDR3 size: 19 residues. The V and J ends lost 4 bases and 4 bases respectively, with 28 bases between them.

In this sample, this clone turned up once. The chain links TRBV7-2 to TRBJ2-7, with D unresolved. Germline values: CDR1 SGHTA, CDR2 FQGNSA. The CDR3 is made up of 13 amino acids. Trimming pared 3 bases from V and 0 bases from J, leaving 6 bases between. CDR3 bases: TGTGCCAGCAGCTTTAGCAGCTCCTACGAGCAGTACTTC. It codes for CASSFSSSYEQYF.

The table lists this clone with a few counts. This chain joins TRBV7-3 and TRBJ2-1; 9 bases fit TRBD1. This CDR3 contains 15 residues. Germline V gene lookup returns CDR1 SGHTA and CDR2 FQGTGA. J gave up 6 bases and V 8 bases, and 11 bases lay outside the gene matches. This chain's CDR3 is CASGSPGQGGNEQFF. Here the CDR3 DNA reads TGTGCCAGCGGATCGCCGGGACAGGGCGGCAATGAGCAGTTCTTC.

The chain couples TRBV19 to TRBJ2-5; TRBD1 matches 10 bases. The DNA end is a closer match to TRBJ2-7, so the J assignment may be wrong. This CDR3 spans 14 amino acids. Germline V gene lookup returns CDR1 LNHDA and CDR2 SQIVND (reference sequence). The CDR3 DNA reads as TGTGCCAGTAGTTCGGGACAGGGGACCTACGAGCAGTACTTC. Protein product: CASSSGQGTYEQYF.